Described below is a single T cell receptor (beta chain) sequence and its context. It lacks a known antigen. The input lacks base qualities; no much larger clone sits a single base away. The donors were healthy, HIV-negative adults with no recently reported acute infections or vaccinations. All donors were Caucasian adults living in Nashville, Tennessee, USA. Magnetic negative selection was used to enrich CD4+ T cells, after which naive cells were positively selected on CD45RA and the negative fraction became the memory subset. After blood collection by leukapheresis, PBMCs were isolated using Ficoll-Histopaque density gradient centrifugation and then cryopreserved in the vapor phase of liquid nitrogen. Purity and quantity of every magnetically sorted T cell population were checked by analytical flow cytometry. Genomic DNA was isolated from every sorted fraction and measured by UV absorbance on a Nanodrop 2000c.

TCR CDR3 regions were amplified from genomic DNA by multiplex PCR using the deep immunoSEQ assay. Extracted genomic DNA from each cell subset was distributed evenly across all wells of several immunoSEQ 96-well plates, and each plate was treated as a replicate. For sorted subsets, around 0.2 ug genomic DNA, equal to some 30,000 T cell genomes, was loaded into each replicate PCR. Purified libraries were measured with a Qubit 3.0 fluorometer, size-checked on a Bioanalyzer 2100, and measured again with the KAPA Library Quantification kit. Each immunoSEQ 96-well plate was sequenced on its own single-read 150-cycle Illumina NextSeq 550 flow cell. In the authors' own workflow: Because the immunoSEQ output included only junctional sequences and no quality scores, the filtering could not be the same as the filtering used for full-length reads. Sequences were annotated with PyIR, a Python wrapper for IgBLAST v1.9, and V/J genes and CDR3 were assigned using IMGT germline references. Reads were removed for weak V/J assignments (E-value above 1e-6), missing CDR3, stop codons, out-of-frame junctions, or ambiguous translated residues. V3J clonotypes were defined as sequences sharing the same inferred V gene, J gene, and CDR3 amino acid sequence. The percentage overlap between two repertoires was calculated by dividing the number of shared unique clonotypes by the size of the smaller repertoire. Richness of each repertoire was evaluated using RTK rarefaction, the Chao1 estimator, and Recon v2.1 estimates of unobserved clonotypes. For all TCRbeta clonotypes obtained by the gDNA method from a few donors, generation probabilities were computed with OLGA. Drawn from immuneACCESS, this table holds only the in-frame rearrangements with V and J called that TCRdb kept. Clones are partly lost; checked studies trace under half to an unresolved V gene and leave the rest unexplained. The V and J calls and clone size come from that table; D and trimming were worked out from the DNA. This sample is represented by around 2.5 million clones; 93% of them were singletons. 0.35% to 0.45% of the sample belongs to the ten largest clones.

This record comes from a study of shared clonotypes between healthy human individuals (dated by TCRdb to about 2020). Turning to the overall study: The cohort included a few men and a couple of women between 18 and 49 years of age. To increase sequencing depth and limit assay-specific biases, TCR repertoire library preparation and sequencing were carried out by different laboratories using diverse techniques. Per donor, leukapheresis produced somewhere between about 0.94 and 8.9 billion PBMCs. Blood TCR repertoires of five healthy adults were deeply sequenced to estimate repertoire size and the extent of clonotype sharing between individuals. For each donor, CD4 naive and CD4 memory were each run on three plates, CD8 naive on two plates, and CD8 memory on one plate.

Including cysteine and phenylalanine, the CDR3 has 15 amino acids. CDR3 DNA is the only sequence kept; it has 45 bases, read in frame from the first base. V is reduced by 5 bases and J by 0 bases, leaving a spacing of 10 bases between them. The germline V gene gives CDR1 as MNHNS and CDR2 as SASEGT. On the study overall, not on this receptor specifically: Only blood was sampled, and tissue TCR repertoires likely differ from those in blood. Rarefaction of sorted-subset datasets indicated incomplete sequencing despite the large sequencing depth. Approximately 5% of naive CD4, approximately 3.7% of naive CD8, 2.3% of memory CD4, and roughly 0.4% of memory CD8 clonotypes were shared across several donors. Larger estimated clonotype richness was generally found for naive subsets than for memory subsets. Because the study included only a small number of donors, the genetic and exposure-history diversity represented was limited. Compared with non-shared clonotypes, clonotypes shared by all four sorted-subset donors had higher generation probabilities. Pairwise subsampling indicated that sequencing depth was expected to affect the degree of clonotype sharing among donors.

Input material: naive CD4+ T cells from PBMCs. Taken with the paper, the label for cell subset or site translates to: CD45RA+ positively selected. This receptor was obtained from a man aged 18 to 29 in good health. Some clones in this sample may be carry-over from other donors' samples. The chain is made from TRBV6-1 and TRBJ2-2, with the D gene not confidently named. The CDR3 reads as follows: CASSKRQPNTGELFF. The DNA is TGTGCCAGCAGTAAGAGGCAACCGAACACCGGGGAGCTGTTTTTT.